This entry is about one T cell receptor beta chain. The antigen is undetermined. Germline CDR1 reads SGHTA; CDR2 reads FQGNSA. Losses at the gene ends were 8 bases for V and 3 bases for J; bases not matched to a gene: 12. The CDR3 is made up of 16 amino acids. Using its own MiXCR run on the 5' RACE reads, TCRdb lists one record per CDR3 protein. Counted here are 200,000 to 300,000 distinct CDR3 sequences, 16% occurring once; the ten biggest clones make up roughly 21%. The sample originates from a study of T-cell memory formation after mild COVID-19. The study, taken as a whole, reports: The pre-infection memory compartment contained some responding clones, suggesting cross-reactive memory joined. CD4+ contracting clones were mainly CM and EM; CD8+ ones, EMRA.

The V call is TRBV7-2, the J call TRBJ2-7; 11 positions match TRBD1. Material for sequencing was PBMCs or a T cell subset sorted from them (not recorded which). The origin of this receptor is a man between 18 and 35 years old who had mild COVID-19 (a few samples of this study predate the infection). Cell type and time point are not known. DNA of the CDR3: TGTGCCAGCGGTAAAACGGCGGGACAGGGGGTCTACGAGCAGTACTTC. This sequence encodes CASGKTAGQGVYEQYF.